This T cell receptor (beta chain) appears in the sequencing data of a study of blood T cell repertoires in COVID-19. V was clipped by 7 bases and J by 4 bases, with 14 bases between them. Looked up from germline, CDR1 is MDHEN and CDR2 is SYDVKM. This CDR3 comprises 14 residues. Sequencing used immunoSEQ multiplex PCR; TCRdb keeps in-frame clones, though not all of them. The data contain some 130,000 clones, approximately 81% of them seen just once; the ten biggest clones take up 8% to 9.5%. The sequence was collected from a woman aged 55-70 years with active or convalescent COVID-19. The sequenced sample consisted of peripheral blood. The chain joins TRBV28 to TRBJ1-3; the D is unclear. The CDR3 DNA follows: TGTGCCAGCACCCTCCGGGAGTCCGGAAACACCATATATTTT. This gives the protein CASTLRESGNTIYF.